The clone carrying this TCR beta chain is medium-sized. The source of the sample is a study of OX40 agonist ivuxolimab in advanced cancers. Produced via immunoSEQ multiplex PCR; TCRdb's table is partial and in-frame only. The sample includes 15,000 to 25,000 clones, more than 60% of them seen just once. This sequence originates from an adult with an advanced solid tumor such as melanoma, head and neck, liver or kidney cancer. The source was CD4+ or CD8+ T cells sorted from blood, collected in a trial of the OX40 agonist ivuxolimab.

This chain's CDR3 is CASIPARDFAEQYF. The CDR3 nucleotides are TGTGCCAGCATCCCGGCCAGGGATTTCGCCGAGCAGTACTTC. The rearrangement uses TRBV28 and TRBJ2-7, with D possibly TRBD1 on 5 matching bases. V lost 7 bases to trimming and J lost 6 bases, with 19 bases between them. Germline-derived CDR1 and CDR2 are MDHEN and SYDVKM. This CDR3 has 14 residues.